The sequence of this T cell receptor (beta chain) was determined in a study of blood T cell repertoires in COVID-19. V was clipped by 4 bases and J by 0 bases; unmatched bases: 7. CDR3 length: 18 residues. Looked up from germline, CDR1 is MGHRA and CDR2 is YSYEKL. How the authors handled the data: Amplification from reference gene primers served as the basis for estimated nucleated cell counts. The table came from immunoSEQ multiplex PCR; TCRdb's copy has only in-frame clones and leaves some out. From that table come the V and J calls and clone size; the DNA was used to work out D and trimming. The sample carries about 480,000 clones, about 91% recorded once.

The specimen was peripheral blood. This receptor was identified in a woman aged 45-65 years with COVID-19, enrolled during active disease. The genes are TRBV4-1 and TRBJ2-6; 9 nucleotides line up with TRBD1. CDR3 sequence: CASSPGQGPLSGANVLTF. The CDR3 coding sequence is TGCGCCAGCAGCCCCGGACAGGGGCCCCTCTCTGGGGCCAACGTCCTGACTTTC.